This T cell receptor beta chain comes out of a study of blood T cell repertoires in COVID-19 (dated by TCRdb to between 2020 and 2021). Some background on the complete study: Collaborator samples came from the United States, Italy and Spain and covered acute and convalescent phases of COVID-19. Subjects who had been exposed to COVID-19, were actively infected with it, or had recovered from it provided the deeply sampled blood TCRbeta repertoires that made up the dataset. The samples were drawn from the first 160 participants of the ongoing ImmuneRACE study and from 950 to 1,500 subjects provided by 6 global collaborators. The prospective study material was composed of cDNA or gDNA derived from T cells, B-cell-depleted T cells, or PBMCs. Sample metadata almost always included a de-identified subject ID, COVID-19 status, age in years and sex. A freely available public database, intended as a resource for researchers studying the immune response to SARS-CoV-2, is where the repertoires were released. Where available, HLA class I and class II types were taken from metadata supplied by the sample provider and were not determined by assay-based typing.

TCRbeta CDR3 regions were amplified from genomic DNA using the immunoSEQ Assay, a bias-controlled multiplex PCR. The study's own analysis went as follows. The number of nucleated cells in each sample was estimated from the amplification of reference gene primers within the assay. To quantify the absolute abundance of each unique TCRbeta CDR3 rearrangement, sequence reads were collapsed and filtered. For each sample, productive Simpson clonality was calculated as the square root of Simpson's diversity index across productive rearrangements. TCRdb re-hosts the immuneACCESS table, in-frame sequences only. Its copies lack some clones; in the studies checked, an unresolved V gene accounts for under half of them, and the cause for the rest is not known. V, J and clone size are those of that table, while D and trimming were read from the DNA. This sample is represented by 300,000 or so clones; around 87% of them were singletons. In total, the top ten clones hold approximately 1.5% of the sample.

Samples from volunteer blood donors who had recovered from COVID-19 were contributed by a second Seattle source. Each collaborating institution followed its own protocols to collect whole blood in K2EDTA tubes. For TCRbeta analysis, collaborators shipped samples in one of three forms: frozen whole blood, isolated PBMCs, or DNA extracted from either of those sample types. As to this clone: Its antigen is still unknown. One base away there is no much larger clone; base qualities are not given.

On the study overall, not on this receptor specifically: Clinical and demographic metadata were provided uncurated, with the amount varying by source and participant.

CDR1 and CDR2 (SNHLY, FYNNEI) derive from the germline V gene. The germline V end is reduced by 7 bases and the J end by 1 base; junction bases left unmatched: 6. The CDR3 covers 16 residues, taking in both the cysteine and the phenylalanine. Here the CDR3 DNA is all that survives: 48 bases in frame from base 1. The chain couples TRBV2 to TRBJ1-5, and TRBD1 aligns with 11 junction nucleotides. The sequence came from a woman aged 40 to 50 who had recovered from COVID-19. The sequenced sample consisted of peripheral blood. The sequence in DNA is TGTGCCAGCAATCGGGGACAGGGGGAGAGCAATCAGCCCCAGCATTTT. Its product reads: CASNRGQGESNQPQHF. Reference TRBV2 and TRBJ1-5 genes cover what lies past the CDR3, so the full variable domain is EPEVTQTPSHQVTQMGQEVILRCVPISNHLYFYWYRQILGQKVEFLVSFYNNEISEKSEIFDDQFSVERPDGSNFTLKIRSTKLEDSAMYFCASNRGQGESNQPQHFGDGTRLSIL.